The 14 T cell receptor beta chains below come from one sample, sequenced in a study of radiotherapy plus CTLA-4 blockade in lung cancer (dated by TCRdb to between 2018 and 2020). The library was obtained by the immunoSEQ multiplex PCR assay. TCRdb took over this immuneACCESS table, retaining in-frame rearrangements with V and J assigned. Such tables are incomplete; in checked studies, under half of the missing clones stem from an unresolved V gene, and the remainder is unexplained. In this sample the table shows under 35,000 clones, around 70% of which occur a single time. Under 5% of the sample comes from the top ten. The source material was peripheral blood, sampled from a patient treated with radiotherapy plus ipilimumab. The receptors stem from a human donor with non-small cell lung cancer whose response to radiotherapy plus ipilimumab could not be evaluated.

The chain couples TRBV15 to TRBJ2-1; possibly TRBD2 for D (6 bases). Trimming left V 3 bases short and J 6 bases short, with 15 bases between. This CDR3 is 15 amino acids long. The germline V gene has CDR1 LNHNV and CDR2 YYDKDF (reference sequence). The CDR3 loop reads CATSSIAVAGNEQFF. CDR3 nucleotides: TGTGCCACCAGCAGTATAGCGGTTGCGGGCAATGAGCAGTTCTTC.

The chain recombines TRBV7-2 with TRBJ1-2, with 7 bases aligning to TRBD1. Germline assignment: CDR1 SGHTA and CDR2 FQGNSA. The CDR3 is 13 amino acids. Trimming at V came to 5 bases and at J to 5 bases, leaving 5 bases not matched to a gene. The CDR3 DNA reads TGTGCCAGCAGCCCAGACAGGGCGTATGGCTACACCTTC. This translates into CASSPDRAYGYTF.

This chain joins TRBV4-1 and TRBJ2-7, with a possible D match to TRBD2 (7 bases). Germline V gene sequence: CDR1 MGHRA, CDR2 YSYEKL. The CDR3 runs to 13 residues. With 8 bases removed from V and 6 bases from J, the gap between germline ends came to 17 bases. DNA of the CDR3: TGCGCCAGCTCCAGGGGCAGGGAGGGCGAGCAGTACTTC. Amino acid sequence: CASSRGREGEQYF.

The chain recombines TRBV6-1 with TRBJ2-7; D might be TRBD2 (5 bases). Trimming took off 5 bases at V and 2 bases at J, with 10 bases between the two ends. The germline V gene encodes CDR1 MNHNS and CDR2 SASEGT. The CDR3 runs to 13 residues. The CDR3 region is CASSQTGTYEQYF. DNA of the CDR3: TGTGCCAGCAGTCAAACCGGGACCTACGAGCAGTACTTC.

The J gene is TRBJ2-6, the V gene TRBV7-8; 10 nucleotides agree with TRBD1. V was pared by 3 bases and J by 2 bases, with 4 bases of the junction left unmatched. Germline V gene lookup returns CDR1 SGHVS and CDR2 FQNEAQ. This CDR3 has 17 residues. The CDR3 is CASSFSGQGTGANVLTF. CDR3 nucleotide sequence: TGTGCCAGCAGCTTTTCGGGACAGGGGACTGGGGCCAACGTCCTGACTTTC.

By sample fraction, this clone is medium-sized (0.01 to 0.1%). The chain links TRBV9 to TRBJ1-3; no reliable D call. This CDR3 is 17 amino acids long. Per germline, CDR1 SGDLS and CDR2 YYNGEE. Trimming pared 1 base from V and 0 bases from J, leaving 14 bases between. The CDR3 spells CASSVSSRGVSGNTIYF. The CDR3 coding sequence is TGTGCCAGCAGCGTATCTTCAAGAGGTGTCTCTGGAAACACCATATATTTT.

The rearrangement joins TRBV19 to TRBJ1-2; D might be TRBD1 (6 bases). V lost 6 bases and J 5 bases, leaving 19 bases between the germline ends. Germline V gene lookup returns CDR1 LNHDA and CDR2 SQIVND (reference sequence). The CDR3 is 15 residues long. The CDR3 DNA is TGTGCCAGTAGGGATTTGGGTGCCCAGGGGTATGGCTACACCTTC. Protein: CASRDLGAQGYGYTF.

The V and J genes are TRBV11-2 and TRBJ1-2; TRBD1 aligns across 10 bases. The CDR3 spans 15 residues. The V segment lost 5 bases and the J segment 4 bases; nucleotides outside the gene matches: 7. CDR1 is SGHAT and CDR2 is FQNNGV in the germline V gene. Here the CDR3 reads CASSRQGADGYGYTF. The CDR3 DNA is TGTGCCAGCAGCAGACAGGGGGCGGACGGCTATGGCTACACCTTC.

This chain links TRBV20-1 with TRBJ1-1, with a tentative D call TRBD1 (5 bases). There are 11 residues in the CDR3. Germline V gives CDR1 DFQATT, CDR2 SNEGSKA (reference sequence). The germline V and J ends were trimmed by 6 bases and 11 bases, with 16 bases remaining between them. This CDR3 reads CSAFGPGGAFF. The CDR3 coding sequence is TGCAGTGCATTCGGCCCCGGGGGGGCTTTCTTT.

The rearrangement links TRBV5-6 to TRBJ2-4; 8 bases map to TRBD1. This CDR3 spans 14 amino acids. The V and J ends lost 4 bases and 1 base, in that order; junction bases with no gene match: 1. Germline V gene sequence: CDR1 SGHDT, CDR2 YYEEEE. The CDR3 reads CASSRQGAKNIQYF. In DNA, the CDR3 is TGTGCCAGCAGCCGACAGGGGGCCAAAAACATTCAGTACTTC.

This sequence joins TRBV9 and TRBJ1-6, with D possibly matching TRBD1 (5 bases). CDR3 size: 15 residues. Looked up from germline, CDR1 is SGDLS and CDR2 is YYNGEE. The V and J ends lost 0 bases and 7 bases respectively, with 11 bases between them. The CDR3 is CASSVGQQVNSPLHF. The CDR3 DNA sequence: TGTGCCAGCAGCGTAGGACAGCAAGTAAATTCACCCCTCCACTTT.

The V gene is TRBV6-6, the J gene TRBJ2-7; tentative D call: TRBD2 (6 bases). Trimming took off 4 bases at V and 5 bases at J, with 18 bases between the two ends. This CDR3 spans 15 amino acids. CDR1 is MNHNY and CDR2 is SVGAGI in the germline V gene (reference sequence). CDR3 region: CASSFFGERRDEQYF. CDR3 bases: TGTGCCAGCAGTTTTTTCGGGGAGCGGAGGGACGAGCAGTACTTC.

CDR3 region: CASSQASGQGDRSGNTIYF. The CDR3 region has the DNA TGCGCCAGCAGCCAAGCATCAGGTCAGGGGGACCGCTCTGGAAACACCATATATTTT. The chain is built from TRBV4-1 and TRBJ1-3; 7 positions match TRBD1. V lost 1 base to trimming and J lost 0 bases; unmatched junction nucleotides: 12. CDR1 is MGHRA and CDR2 is YSYEKL in the germline V gene. This CDR3 has 19 amino acids.

The chain uses TRBV23-1 and TRBJ2-7; the match to TRBD2 covers 14 bases. TRBV23-1 has ORF status, its function being uncertain. Trimming removed 0 bases from V and 4 bases from J; junction bases left unmatched: 14. The CDR3 is made up of 20 amino acids. CDR3 nucleotide sequence: TGCGCCAGCAGTCAATCCCGGGGACTAGCGGGAGCACCTAAAAATTACGAGCAGTACTTC. Translating gives CASSQSRGLAGAPKNYEQYF.